This T cell receptor beta chain appears in the sequencing data of a study of blood T cell repertoires in COVID-19. Study-level background: The United States, Italy and Spain were the sources of the acute and convalescent COVID-19 samples. T cells, B-cell-depleted T cells, or PBMCs supplied cDNA or gDNA.

Trimming cost V 2 bases and J 0 bases, with 7 bases left between them. The CDR3 runs 14 residues. CDR1 is KGHSH, CDR2 LQKENI, per germline. In the authors' workflow: Using reference gene primer amplification, nucleated cell counts were estimated. TCRdb's table, derived via immunoSEQ multiplex PCR, lists solely in-frame clones and lacks some. The V and J calls and clone size are taken from that table; D and trimming were inferred from the DNA. The sample consists of just under 50,000 clones, roughly 86% of them appearing once. Sequencing was done on a sample of peripheral blood. The clonotype was recovered from a human donor in a cohort sampled during active COVID-19. The chain links TRBV18 to TRBJ1-2, with D hard to call. The CDR3 is CASSPIATNYGYTF. CDR3 coding DNA: TGTGCCAGCTCACCAATAGCTACTAACTATGGCTACACCTTC.